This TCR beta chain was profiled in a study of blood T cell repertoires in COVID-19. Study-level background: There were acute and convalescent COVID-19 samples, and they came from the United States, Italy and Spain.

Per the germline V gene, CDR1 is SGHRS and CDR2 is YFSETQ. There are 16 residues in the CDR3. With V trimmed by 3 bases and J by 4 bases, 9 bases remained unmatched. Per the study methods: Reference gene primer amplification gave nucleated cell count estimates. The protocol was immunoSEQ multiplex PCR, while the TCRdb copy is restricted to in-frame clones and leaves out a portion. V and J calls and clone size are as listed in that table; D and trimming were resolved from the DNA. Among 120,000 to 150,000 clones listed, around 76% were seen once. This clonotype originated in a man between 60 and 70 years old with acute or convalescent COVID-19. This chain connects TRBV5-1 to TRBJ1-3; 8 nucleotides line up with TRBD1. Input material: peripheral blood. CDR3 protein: CASSWSQGARGNTIYF. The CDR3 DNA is TGCGCCAGCAGCTGGAGTCAGGGGGCCAGGGGAAACACCATATATTTT.